This TCR beta chain stems from a study of OX40 agonist ivuxolimab in advanced cancers. V lost 5 bases and J lost 5, with 11 bases in between. The CDR3 spans 13 residues. The V gene's germline CDR1 is SGHDT and CDR2 YYEEEE. The data were produced by immunoSEQ multiplex PCR, yet TCRdb's version contains in-frame clones alone and is incomplete. This table has thousands of clones, roughly 73% appearing once. The gene calls are TRBV5-6 and TRBJ2-1; D is unclear. The clonotype was recovered from an adult with an advanced solid tumor such as melanoma, head and neck, liver or kidney cancer. The sample here was CD4+ or CD8+ T cells sorted from blood, taken in a trial of the OX40 agonist ivuxolimab. In nucleotides, the CDR3 is TGTGCCAGCAGACCCGATACAGACAATGAGCAGTTCTTC. Its protein is CASRPDTDNEQFF.